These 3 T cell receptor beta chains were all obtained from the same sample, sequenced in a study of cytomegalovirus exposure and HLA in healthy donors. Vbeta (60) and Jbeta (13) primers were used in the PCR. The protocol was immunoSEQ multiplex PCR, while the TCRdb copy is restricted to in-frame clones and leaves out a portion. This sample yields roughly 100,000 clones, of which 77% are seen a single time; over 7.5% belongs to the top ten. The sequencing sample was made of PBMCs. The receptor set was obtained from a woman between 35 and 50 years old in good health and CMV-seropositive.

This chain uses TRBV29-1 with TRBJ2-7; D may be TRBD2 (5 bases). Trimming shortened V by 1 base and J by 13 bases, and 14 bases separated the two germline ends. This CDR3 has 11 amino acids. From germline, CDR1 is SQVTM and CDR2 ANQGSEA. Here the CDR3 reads CSVEVFRRVYF. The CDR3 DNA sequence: TGCAGCGTTGAAGTTTTTCGGCGGGTCTACTTC.

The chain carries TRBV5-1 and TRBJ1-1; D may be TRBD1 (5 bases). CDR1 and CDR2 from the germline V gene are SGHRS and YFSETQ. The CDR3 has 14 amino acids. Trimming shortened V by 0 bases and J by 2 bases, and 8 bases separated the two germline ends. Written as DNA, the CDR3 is TGCGCCAGCAGCTTGGCAGGGCAAAACACTGAAGCTTTCTTT. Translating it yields CASSLAGQNTEAFF.

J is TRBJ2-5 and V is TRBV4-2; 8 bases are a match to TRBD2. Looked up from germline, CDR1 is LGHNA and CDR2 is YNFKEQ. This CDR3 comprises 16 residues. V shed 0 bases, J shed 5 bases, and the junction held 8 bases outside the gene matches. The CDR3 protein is CASSQDGSRGVETQYF. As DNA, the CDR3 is TGTGCCAGCAGCCAAGATGGCTCGCGGGGGGTTGAGACCCAGTACTTC.